These 8 T cell receptor beta chains came from one sample sequenced in a study of CD8 T cells in ankylosing spondylitis. Study observations and caveats: The study identified a TCR beta motif of fewer than 10 highly homologous variants that appeared characteristic of ankylosing spondylitis blood.

TCRdb itself ran the 5' RACE reads through MiXCR, one entry per CDR3 protein. Of a few hundred thousand distinct CDR3 sequences listed, 7% to 9% are singletons. Their antigens are not known. Sequenced: blood, either unsorted or a sorted T cell fraction (not recorded which). The receptor set was obtained from a male donor with ankylosing spondylitis.

This sequence joins TRBV18 and TRBJ1-1; 9 bases map to TRBD1. The V gene's germline CDR1 is KGHSH and CDR2 LQKENI. The V gene end was trimmed by 3 bases and the J gene end by 0 bases; junction bases not matched to a gene: 8. The CDR3 length is 17 residues. The CDR3: CASSPDRTGAVNTEAFF. As DNA, the CDR3 is TGTGCCAGCTCACCGGATAGGACAGGGGCAGTGAACACTGAAGCTTTCTTT.

This clonotype was recorded a few times. The chain combines TRBV27 with TRBJ2-2, with 8 bases identical to TRBD1. The germline V gene has CDR1 MNHEY and CDR2 SMNVEV (reference sequence). Unmatched junction bases numbered 10, after V lost 6 bases and J lost 1 base. The length of the CDR3 is 17 residues. The CDR3 loop reads CASRRDDRGVNTGELFF. CDR3 coding DNA: TGTGCCAGCAGGCGGGACGACAGGGGCGTGAACACCGGGGAGCTGTTTTTT.

This chain joins TRBV28 and TRBJ1-2; the D gene is possibly TRBD1 (5 bases). V was pared by 2 bases and J by 8 bases, with 12 bases between. The germline V gene encodes CDR1 MDHEN and CDR2 SYDVKM. The CDR3 sequence is 13 residues long. CDR3 nucleotides: TGTGCCAGCAGTTTACTCCAGGGCGGAGGCTACACCTTC. It yields the protein CASSLLQGGGYTF.

There are a few counts of this clonotype. The chain links TRBV10-2 to TRBJ2-5, with 9 bases that match TRBD2. This CDR3 spans 17 amino acids. Unmatched junction bases numbered 5, after V lost 0 bases and J lost 0 bases. Germline assignment: CDR1 WSHSY and CDR2 SAAADI. CDR3 loop: CASSESELAGHQETQYF. The CDR3 DNA sequence: TGCGCCAGCAGTGAGTCGGAGCTAGCGGGACACCAAGAGACCCAGTACTTC.

This clonotype has just a few counts. V usage is TRBV11-1 and J usage is TRBJ2-3; 12 bases align to TRBD2. V was clipped by 3 bases and J by 9 bases; unmatched bases: 1. The germline V gene has CDR1 SGHAT and CDR2 FQDESV (reference sequence). This CDR3 has 13 amino acids. The CDR3 reads CASSFGTSGTQYF. The CDR3 DNA is TGTGCCAGCAGCTTCGGGACTAGCGGGACGCAGTATTTT.

This clonotype appeared a few times. The chain carries TRBV12-3 or TRBV12-4 and TRBJ1-5; unclear D gene. V shed 4 bases and J shed 0 bases, with 10 bases lying between them. This CDR3 spans 15 amino acids. In DNA, the CDR3 is TGTGCCAGCAGTTCGGACGGAGCTAGCAATCAGCCCCAGCATTTT. It is translated as CASSSDGASNQPQHF.

This chain uses TRBV7-6 with TRBJ2-7; 9 bases are a match to TRBD2. Trimming cost V 7 bases and J 4 bases; bases outside gene matches: 8. Germline V gene data show CDR1 as SGHVS and CDR2 as FNYEAQ. This CDR3 spans 14 amino acids. The CDR3 protein is CASNFSGRRYEQYF. CDR3 in DNA: TGTGCCAGCAACTTCAGCGGGAGGAGGTACGAGCAGTACTTC.

This chain links TRBV10-1 with TRBJ2-3; D is perhaps TRBD2 (6 bases). The germline V gene encodes CDR1 WNHNN and CDR2 SYGVQD (reference sequence). CDR3 length: 15 residues. Trimming took 3 bases from V and 2 from J, leaving 12 bases between them. The CDR3 spells CASSDLREVTDTQYF. CDR3 sequence (DNA): TGCGCCAGCAGTGACTTGCGGGAAGTCACAGATACGCAGTATTTT.